The 29 T cell receptor beta chains in this list originate from one sample, sequenced in a study of memory CD4+ T cells and cytomegalovirus serostatus. Single viable CD3+CD4+CD8-CD45RO+ cells were sorted as the memory CD4+ T cells. Assay: immunoSEQ multiplex PCR; the TCRdb copy retains only in-frame clones and omits some. The repertoire holds about 41,000 clones, with about 76% as singletons. What was sequenced was memory CD4+ T cells from blood. The source is an adult in good health and CMV-seronegative.

V gene TRBV5-1 combines with J gene TRBJ2-7, with D perhaps matching TRBD1 or TRBD2 (6 bases each). CDR1 is SGHRS, CDR2 YFSETQ, per germline. CDR3 length: 14 residues. Trimming removed 3 bases from V and 3 bases from J, with 13 bases in between. The CDR3 sequence: CASSSGAQGYEQYF. In DNA form, the CDR3 reads TGCGCCAGCAGCTCGGGGGCGCAGGGCTACGAGCAGTACTTC.

In its sample, this clone was seen once. The genes are TRBV5-1 and TRBJ2-1, with 16 bases that match TRBD2. V lost 3 bases to trimming and J lost 9 bases; unmatched junction nucleotides: 3. This CDR3 region has 15 residues. Germline assignment: CDR1 SGHRS and CDR2 YFSETQ. CDR3 in DNA: TGCGCCAGCAGCTCCGGGACTAGCGGGGGGGTTGAGCAGTTCTTC. As protein: CASSSGTSGGVEQFF.

The CDR3 region is CASRPRTSGVEGETQYF. DNA of the CDR3: TGTGCCAGCAGACCGAGGACTAGCGGGGTTGAGGGAGAGACCCAGTACTTC. The chain couples TRBV7-6 to TRBJ2-5, with 12 bases aligning to TRBD2. Trimming cost V 6 bases and J 4 bases; bases outside gene matches: 12. This CDR3 contains 17 residues. Germline V CDR1 and CDR2: SGHVS, FNYEAQ. Complete variable domain (other parts from reference TRBV7-6 and TRBJ2-5): GAGVSQSPRYKVTKRGQDVALRCDPISGHVSLYWYRQALGQGPEFLTYFNYEAQQDKSGLPNDRFSAERPEGSISTLTIQRTEQRDSAMYRCASRPRTSGVEGETQYFGPGTRLLVL.

The CDR3 DNA reads TGTGCCAGCAGACGAACAGATTCTAGCAATCAGCCCCAGCATTTT. Translating it yields CASRRTDSSNQPQHF. The chain carries TRBV6-5 and TRBJ1-5; D is unresolved. The germline V and J ends were trimmed by 6 bases and 0 bases, with 12 bases remaining between them. Germline CDR1 and CDR2: MNHEY and SVGAGI. The CDR3 runs 15 residues.

This chain links TRBV10-3 with TRBJ2-7, with TRBD2 as a possible D gene (6 bases). Trimming removed 10 bases from V and 0 bases from J, with 16 bases in between. Germline V gene data show CDR1 as ENHRY and CDR2 as SYGVKD. The CDR3 is 14 residues long. The CDR3 DNA sequence: TGTGCCACCGCAGAACACGGGAGCTCCTACGAGCAGTACTTC. Residues: CATAEHGSSYEQYF.

The chain has TRBV11-2 and TRBJ2-5, with 13 bases fitting TRBD2. The CDR3 extends over 16 amino acids. Germline CDR1 and CDR2: SGHAT and FQNNGV. V was clipped by 4 bases and J by 5 bases; unmatched bases: 7. CDR3 region: CASSSGTSGAQETQYF. The CDR3 DNA follows: TGTGCCAGCAGCTCGGGGACTAGCGGGGCGCAGGAGACCCAGTACTTC.

The V gene is TRBV10-2, the J gene TRBJ2-5; the match to TRBD2 covers 11 bases. CDR1 is WSHSY and CDR2 is SAAADI in the germline V gene. J was trimmed by 7 bases and V by 3 bases; bases with no gene match: 4. The length of the CDR3 is 14 residues. This CDR3 reads CASSDLAGGVTQYF. The CDR3 DNA reads TGCGCCAGCAGTGATCTAGCGGGGGGTGTGACCCAGTACTTC.

V usage is TRBV30 and J usage is TRBJ2-6; 10 nucleotides line up with TRBD1. Per the germline V gene, CDR1 is GTSNPN and CDR2 is SVGIG (reference sequence). The CDR3 has 17 residues. Trimming took 2 bases from V and 0 from J; bases not matched to a gene: 4. The DNA of the CDR3 is TGTGCCTGGAGTTTGACAGGGGGCTTCTCTGGGGCCAACGTCCTGACTTTC. Residues: CAWSLTGGFSGANVLTF. Full variable domain (rest looked up from reference TRBV30 and TRBJ2-6): SQTIHQWPATLVQPVGSPLSLECTVEGTSNPNLYWYRQAAGRGLQLLFYSVGIGQISSEVPQNLSASRPQDRQFILSSKKLLLSDSGFYLCAWSLTGGFSGANVLTFGAGSRLTVL.

The J gene is TRBJ1-1, the V gene TRBV30; 7 bases match TRBD1. Germline CDR1 and CDR2: GTSNPN and SVGIG (reference sequence). There are 13 residues in the CDR3. After removal of 1 base from V and 6 bases from J, the junction contained 5 bases not matched to a gene. The DNA for the CDR3 is TGTGCCTGGAGTGCAGGGGGTAGCTCTGAAGCTTTCTTT. Amino acid sequence: CAWSAGGSSEAFF.

The chain joins TRBV7-2 to TRBJ2-7; possibly TRBD2 for D (7 bases). Per germline, CDR1 SGHTA and CDR2 FQGNSA. The CDR3 covers 11 residues. The germline V and J ends were trimmed by 11 bases and 6 bases, with 14 bases remaining between them. The CDR3 DNA sequence: TGTGCCGTAGGGGGGGGGCGCGAGCAGTACTTC. This encodes CAVGGGREQYF.

CDR3 region: CASSDWGGELFF. As DNA, the CDR3 is TGTGCCAGCAGTGATTGGGGAGGGGAGCTGTTTTTT. V and J are TRBV2 and TRBJ2-2; D is uncertain. Trimming removed 3 bases from V and 8 bases from J, with 7 bases in between. Germline CDR1 SNHLY, CDR2 FYNNEI. This CDR3 contains 12 residues.

J is TRBJ2-2 and V is TRBV12-2; the table's D call TRBD1 went unverified against the DNA. TRBV12-2 is flagged as a pseudogene. The CDR3 loop spans 15 amino acids. Here the CDR3 DNA reads TGTGCAAGTGTCCCTTTGACAGGATATGCCGGGGAGCTGTTTTTT. This encodes CASVPLTGYAGELFF.

DNA of the CDR3: TGTGCCAGCAGTGCGGCAGGGTATGAAAAACTGTTTTTT. This codes for CASSAAGYEKLFF. The chain recombines TRBV25-1 with TRBJ1-4, with D possibly being TRBD1 (5 bases). The V end was cut by 4 bases, the J end by 6 bases, with 9 bases between. This CDR3 contains 13 residues. Germline-derived CDR1 and CDR2 are MGHDK and SYGVNS.

J is TRBJ1-2 and V is TRBV4-2, with no clear D. Germline CDR1 and CDR2: LGHNA and YNFKEQ. V was trimmed by 5 bases and J by 3 bases, leaving 19 bases between them. The CDR3 is 16 residues long. The CDR3 DNA reads TGTGCCAGCAGCTCCACATCCGACACCAATTACTATGGCTACACCTTC. It is translated as CASSSTSDTNYYGYTF.

In DNA, the CDR3 is TGTGCCACCCGAAAGACAGGAGACTCCTACGAGCAGTACTTC. As protein: CATRKTGDSYEQYF. This sequence joins TRBV19 and TRBJ2-7; maybe TRBD1 (6 bases). V lost 10 bases and J lost 0, with 16 bases in between. There are 14 residues in the CDR3. Per the germline V gene, CDR1 is LNHDA and CDR2 is SQIVND (reference sequence). The full variable domain, in which reference TRBV19 and TRBJ2-7 provide the parts outside the CDR3, is DGGITQSPKYLFRKEGQNVTLSCEQNLNHDAMYWYRQDPGQGLRLIYYSQIVNDFQKGDIAEGYSVSREKKESFPLTVTSAQKNPTAFYLCATRKTGDSYEQYFGPGTRLTVT.

V gene TRBV19 combines with J gene TRBJ2-4; TRBD1 might be the D (5 bases). Deletions cut 3 bases from V and 8 bases from J, with 14 bases between. There are 14 residues in the CDR3. Germline V gene sequence: CDR1 LNHDA, CDR2 SQIVND (reference sequence). Written as DNA, the CDR3 is TGTGCCAGTAGTATCGTAGGGGCAGAGGACATTCAGTACTTC. Amino acid sequence: CASSIVGAEDIQYF.

The chain combines TRBV30 with TRBJ1-2, with 8 bases lining up with TRBD1. V shed 2 bases, J shed 6 bases, and the junction held 8 bases outside the gene matches. CDR1 and CDR2 (germline): GTSNPN, SVGIG (reference sequence). CDR3 length: 14 amino acids. CDR3 protein: CAWSPTGTGDGYTF. The CDR3, as DNA: TGTGCCTGGAGTCCCACCGGGACAGGCGATGGCTACACCTTC. Full variable domain (missing parts from reference TRBV30 and TRBJ1-2): SQTIHQWPATLVQPVGSPLSLECTVEGTSNPNLYWYRQAAGRGLQLLFYSVGIGQISSEVPQNLSASRPQDRQFILSSKKLLLSDSGFYLCAWSPTGTGDGYTFGSGTRLTVV.

This rearrangement joins TRBV11-2 to TRBJ1-4; TRBD1 matches at 9 bases. The ends lost 3 bases at V and 8 bases at J; junction bases unmatched: 7. Germline V gene data show CDR1 as SGHAT and CDR2 as FQNNGV. The CDR3 spans 15 residues. CDR3 sequence reads: CASSFLDRGSEKLFF. The CDR3 region has the DNA TGTGCCAGCAGCTTCTTGGACAGGGGTTCGGAAAAACTGTTTTTT.

The chain uses TRBV5-1 and TRBJ1-1; D gene unclear. Germline values: CDR1 SGHRS, CDR2 YFSETQ. This CDR3 region has 14 residues. V was shortened by 3 bases and J by 6 bases, with 15 bases between the two germline ends. CDR3: CASSSQPSSAEAFF. CDR3 coding DNA: TGCGCCAGCAGCTCCCAACCCTCGTCGGCTGAAGCTTTCTTT.

J is TRBJ2-7 and V is TRBV25-1, with 9 positions matching TRBD1. V dropped 8 bases and J dropped 3; count of bases not matched to a gene: 2. Germline assignment: CDR1 MGHDK and CDR2 SYGVNS. The CDR3 contains 12 residues. The CDR3 sequence is CASRGQGYEQYF. CDR3 in DNA: TGTGCCAGCCGGGGACAGGGCTACGAGCAGTACTTC.

The V gene is TRBV21-1, the J gene TRBJ1-5; TRBD1, the D gene given by the table, was not confirmed from the DNA. TRBV21-1 counts as a pseudogene. The CDR3 runs 13 residues. In DNA, the CDR3 is TGTGCCAGCCCCCCGACAGACACTCAGCCCCAGCATTTT. It translates to CASPPTDTQPQHF.

V is TRBV18 and J is TRBJ2-1, with D possibly matching TRBD2 (6 bases). The germline V and J ends were trimmed by 2 bases and 0 bases, with 11 bases remaining between them. Germline-derived CDR1 and CDR2 are KGHSH and LQKENI. The CDR3 is 16 residues long. The CDR3 protein is CASSPGRGGSYNEQFF. CDR3 coding DNA: TGTGCCAGCTCACCAGGGCGGGGAGGCTCCTACAATGAGCAGTTCTTC.

The rearrangement links TRBV7-2 to TRBJ1-6; D is unresolved. In germline, CDR1 is SGHTA, CDR2 FQGNSA. This CDR3 has 13 amino acids. Trimming stripped 4 bases from V and 8 bases from J, with 9 bases between. In nucleotides, the CDR3 is TGTGCCAGCAGCTCCTCGCAGTATTCACCCCTCCACTTT. This gives the protein CASSSSQYSPLHF.

The chain couples TRBV7-2 to TRBJ1-1; TRBD1 might be the D (6 bases). Germline V CDR1 and CDR2: SGHTA, FQGNSA. V lost 5 bases, J lost 1 base, and 14 bases lay in between. The CDR3 has 15 residues. The CDR3 bases are TGTGCCAGCAGCCCCCGGTGGGGGGCGAACACTGAAGCTTTCTTT. Translation gives CASSPRWGANTEAFF.

The CDR3 loop reads CASGGARETQYF. In DNA, the CDR3 is TGTGCCAGCGGGGGGGCGCGAGAGACCCAGTACTTC. V is TRBV2 and J is TRBJ2-5; TRBD2 might be the D (7 bases). V lost 8 bases, J lost 4 bases, and 11 bases lay in between. This CDR3 comprises 12 residues. Germline V gene data show CDR1 as SNHLY and CDR2 as FYNNEI.

The chain employs TRBV5-1 and TRBJ2-1; 8 bases fit TRBD1. V shed 3 bases and J 2 bases; nucleotides not matched to a gene: 7. Per germline, CDR1 SGHRS and CDR2 YFSETQ. The CDR3 loop spans 16 amino acids. CDR3 in amino acids: CASSWSTGVPYNEQFF. CDR3 bases: TGCGCCAGCAGCTGGTCGACAGGGGTTCCCTACAATGAGCAGTTCTTC. Using reference TRBV5-1 and TRBJ2-1 for the parts outside the CDR3, the full variable domain is KAGVTQTPRYLIKTRGQQVTLSCSPISGHRSVSWYQQTPGQGLQFLFEYFSETQRNKGNFPGRFSGRQFSNSRSEMNVSTLELGDSALYLCASSWSTGVPYNEQFFGPGTRLTVL.

The chain employs TRBV4-1 and TRBJ1-1, with TRBD1 matching 9 bases. The CDR3 consists of 13 residues. After removal of 6 bases from V and 4 bases from J, the junction contained 3 bases not matched to a gene. Germline V lookup: CDR1 MGHRA, CDR2 YSYEKL. The CDR3 DNA follows: TGCGCCAGCAGTAGGGACAGGGTCACTGAAGCTTTCTTT. It encodes CASSRDRVTEAFF.

CDR3 bases: TGTGCCAGCAGCTTACCAACGGGAGGCTACACCTTC. Encoded protein: CASSLPTGGYTF. V is TRBV7-9 and J is TRBJ1-2, with D unclear. Trimming pared 2 bases from V and 8 bases from J, leaving 9 bases between. The CDR3 loop spans 12 amino acids. Germline V gene data show CDR1 as SEHNR and CDR2 as FQNEAQ (reference sequence).

In nucleotides, the CDR3 is TGTGCCAGCAGGGACTATACGCAGTATTTT. The encoded protein is CASRDYTQYF. The V gene is TRBV6-1, the J gene TRBJ2-3, with D perhaps TRBD2 (5 bases). This CDR3 is 10 amino acids long. The germline gives CDR1 MNHNS, CDR2 SASEGT. The V end was cut by 6 bases, the J end by 7 bases, with 5 bases between.